The 14 T cell receptor beta chains in this list originate from one sample, sequenced in a study of T-cell reconstitution after alpha-beta-depleted transplantation in children. The library targeted TCRbeta and was prepared with unique molecular identifiers. TCRdb recomputed calls from the PCR reads with MiXCR, one row per CDR3 protein. The repertoire holds 200,000 to 250,000 distinct CDR3 sequences, with 7% to 9% as singletons. The sample was PBMCs, mostly from graft donor cells, taken 360 days after TCRalphabeta/CD19-depleted stem cell transplant. The source is a male patient under 10 years old who had a stem cell transplant for acute myeloid leukemia, so the T cells may come from the graft donor.

This clonotype occurred a few times. The chain employs TRBV28 and TRBJ2-7, with D uncertain. The CDR3 covers 10 residues. Germline V CDR1 and CDR2: MDHEN, SYDVKM. The V end was cut by 2 bases, the J end by 5 bases, with 1 base between. Written as DNA, the CDR3 is TGTGCCAGCAGTTTACACGAGCAGTACTTC. This gives the protein CASSLHEQYF.

The sample holds many counts of this clonotype. The chain links TRBV12-3 or TRBV12-4 to TRBJ2-1; D possibly corresponds to TRBD2 (5 bases). V was shortened by 3 bases and J by 3 bases, with 15 bases between the two germline ends. The CDR3 length is 16 residues. As DNA, the CDR3 is TGTGCCAGCAGTTTTTCCGACTACAGAATCTACAATGAGCAGTTCTTC. Translation gives CASSFSDYRIYNEQFF.

This chain joins TRBV12-3 or TRBV12-4 and TRBJ2-1; D gene unclear. The V end lost 3 bases, the J end lost 5 bases, and 8 bases lay between the germline ends. The CDR3 is made up of 13 amino acids. The CDR3 nucleotides read TGTGCCAGCAGTTTCGACTTCCACAATGAGCAGTTCTTC. Protein product: CASSFDFHNEQFF.

V is TRBV19 and J is TRBJ2-1; 8 nucleotides align to TRBD2. The CDR3 is made up of 18 amino acids. With 5 bases clipped from V and 0 bases from J, the junction kept 12 bases outside the gene matches. CDR1 LNHDA and CDR2 SQIVND come from the germline V gene (reference sequence). CDR3 sequence reads: CASSYAEREFASYNEQFF. The DNA for the CDR3 is TGTGCCAGTAGTTATGCCGAGCGGGAGTTCGCCTCCTACAATGAGCAGTTCTTC. Full variable domain (remainder filled in from reference TRBV19 and TRBJ2-1): DGGITQSPKYLFRKEGQNVTLSCEQNLNHDAMYWYRQDPGQGLRLIYYSQIVNDFQKGDIAEGYSVSREKKESFPLTVTSAQKNPTAFYLCASSYAEREFASYNEQFFGPGTRLTVL.

In its sample, this clonotype was seen a few times. V is TRBV20-1 and J is TRBJ2-5; D could derive from TRBD1 or TRBD2 (5 bases each). This CDR3 has 18 amino acids. Trimming shortened V by 0 bases and J by 5 bases, and 25 bases separated the two germline ends. Germline CDR1 DFQATT, CDR2 SNEGSKA (reference sequence). The CDR3 sequence is CSARDGRDPRATLETQYF. Written as DNA, the CDR3 is TGCAGTGCTAGAGATGGCCGGGACCCTAGAGCTACTTTGGAGACCCAGTACTTC.

This clonotype appeared many times. J is TRBJ1-5 and V is TRBV4-1, with 7 bases fitting TRBD1. V gave up 3 bases and J gave up 1 base; unmatched junction bases: 12. The germline CDR1 and CDR2 sequences are MGHRA and YSYEKL. This CDR3 contains 18 residues. CDR3 DNA sequence: TGCGCCAGCAGCCAGGATAGGATGACAGGGTGGAGCAATCAGCCCCAGCATTTT. It specifies CASSQDRMTGWSNQPQHF.

This rearrangement joins TRBV5-4 to TRBJ2-7, with D possibly being TRBD2 (5 bases). The CDR3 consists of 14 residues. Looked up from germline, CDR1 is SGHNT and CDR2 is YYREEE (reference sequence). The V gene lost 7 bases and the J gene lost 2 bases, with 16 bases spanning the gap. The CDR3 protein is CASGLLGRPYEQYF. The CDR3 nucleotides are TGTGCCAGCGGCCTTTTGGGGAGACCCTACGAGCAGTACTTC.

The gene calls are TRBV29-1 and TRBJ2-7, with D perhaps being TRBD1 or TRBD2 (6 bases each). Germline values: CDR1 SQVTM, CDR2 ANQGSEA. V was shortened by 7 bases and J by 7 bases, with 17 bases between the two germline ends. The CDR3 sequence is 12 residues long. For the CDR3, the DNA is TGCAGCGCAGCGGAGGGGGTTGGTGAGCAGTACTTC. Its protein is CSAAEGVGEQYF.

This clonotype appeared a few times. The gene calls are TRBV6-2 or TRBV6-3 and TRBJ2-6; D is unresolved. V was cut by 10 bases and J by 2 bases, with 12 bases left in between. Germline CDR1 reads MNHEY; CDR2 reads SVGEGT. The CDR3 is made up of 14 amino acids. DNA for the CDR3: TGTGCCACTGGGCAGTTCACTGGGGCCAACGTCCTGACTTTC. It specifies CATGQFTGANVLTF.

The chain has TRBV19 and TRBJ1-5, with a weak D call TRBD1 (6 bases). This CDR3 has 14 amino acids. Trimming took 9 bases from V and 3 from J, leaving 15 bases between them. Germline V gene sequence: CDR1 LNHDA, CDR2 SQIVND (reference sequence). In DNA form, the CDR3 reads TGTGCCAGCGCGAGGAGACAGGACAATCAGCCCCAGCATTTT. Translating gives CASARRQDNQPQHF.

This chain connects TRBV27 to TRBJ2-4; D unclear. Germline loops: CDR1 MNHEY, CDR2 SMNVEV (reference sequence). Trimming took 3 bases from V and 5 from J, leaving 14 bases between them. This CDR3 contains 15 residues. The CDR3 loop is CASSLAGVPENIQYF. In nucleotides, the CDR3 is TGTGCCAGCAGTTTGGCAGGCGTTCCCGAAAACATTCAGTACTTC.

This clonotype was picked up a small number of times. The genes are TRBV18 and TRBJ2-5; D might be TRBD1 or TRBD2, each matching 5 bases. The length of the CDR3 is 16 residues. Germline V gives CDR1 KGHSH, CDR2 LQKENI. Trimming left V 2 bases short and J 3 bases short, with 16 bases between. The CDR3 DNA follows: TGTGCCAGCTCACCATTAATAGCCGGGACGGAAGAGACCCAGTACTTC. Encoded protein: CASSPLIAGTEETQYF.

This chain uses TRBV24-1 with TRBJ2-3, with 9 bases identical to TRBD2. CDR1 is KGHDR, CDR2 SFDVKD, per germline. V dropped 3 bases and J dropped 1; count of bases not matched to a gene: 1. The CDR3 is 15 residues long. The CDR3 protein is CATSDPSGGTDTQYF. The CDR3 nucleotides read TGTGCCACCAGTGATCCTAGCGGGGGCACAGATACGCAGTATTTT.

On this clonotype: Germline is not matched at one junction end, which may reflect a read error. The chain employs TRBV20-1 and TRBJ1-3; D not resolved. The CDR3 loop spans 17 amino acids. Germline V gives CDR1 DFQATT, CDR2 SNEGSKA (reference sequence). The CDR3, as DNA: TGCTGTGCTAGAGATCCCTCGATGATGAAAGATGGAAACACCATATATTTT. Amino acids: CCARDPSMMKDGNTIYF.